Listed here are 6 T cell receptor beta chains from one sample, sequenced in a study of cytomegalovirus exposure and HLA in healthy donors. Some clones are missing from TCRdb's copy, which holds only in-frame ones; the method was immunoSEQ multiplex PCR. The data hold about 71,000 clones, with around 95% observed a single time. The sample comprised PBMCs. The receptor set was obtained from a man between 18 and 29 years old in good health and CMV-seropositive.

Here the CDR3 reads CASSPPGGTDTQYF. In DNA, the CDR3 is TGTGCCAGCAGCCCACCCGGGGGGACAGATACGCAGTATTTT. This chain joins TRBV9 and TRBJ2-3, with TRBD2 matching over 7 bases. Germline assignment: CDR1 SGDLS and CDR2 YYNGEE. CDR3 length equals 14 residues. Unmatched junction bases numbered 5, after V lost 4 bases and J lost 3 bases.

The V gene is TRBV12-5, the J gene TRBJ1-5; TRBD1 agrees at 11 bases. The ends lost 2 bases at V and 5 bases at J; junction bases unmatched: 5. The CDR3 has 16 amino acids. The germline V gene encodes CDR1 LGHNT and CDR2 FRNRAP. The CDR3 DNA reads TGTGCTAGTGGTTTGCAGGGACAGGGGGGGGATCAGCCCCAGCATTTT. Its translation is CASGLQGQGGDQPQHF.

This clone occurred a few times. J is TRBJ2-7 and V is TRBV28; perhaps TRBD1 as D (6 bases). Trimming removed 4 bases at V and 4 bases at J, with 20 bases between. This CDR3 is built from 16 residues. Germline V lookup: CDR1 MDHEN, CDR2 SYDVKM. The CDR3 reads CASSSQPGQSFYEQYF. The CDR3 DNA follows: TGTGCCAGCAGTTCCCAGCCGGGACAATCCTTTTACGAGCAGTACTTC.

This clone was seen just once. The chain joins TRBV18 to TRBJ1-5, with 8 bases lining up with TRBD1. Germline V gene sequence: CDR1 KGHSH, CDR2 LQKENI. V dropped 3 bases and J dropped 0; count of bases not matched to a gene: 1. The CDR3 is 15 residues long. This chain's CDR3 is CASSPTGVSNQPQHF. CDR3 DNA: TGTGCCAGCTCACCGACAGGGGTTAGCAATCAGCCCCAGCATTTT. Variable domain in full (rest from reference TRBV18 and TRBJ1-5): NAGVMQNPRHLVRRRGQEARLRCSPMKGHSHVYWYRQLPEEGLKFMVYLQKENIIDESGMPKERFSAEFPKEGPSILRIQQVVRGDSAAYFCASSPTGVSNQPQHFGDGTRLSIL.

Turning to this clone: The sample has other DNA sequences that encode this CDR3 too. The chain couples TRBV5-1 to TRBJ2-5, with TRBD1 matching over 7 bases. The ends lost 0 bases at V and 2 bases at J; junction bases unmatched: 1. Germline CDR1 SGHRS, CDR2 YFSETQ. The CDR3 runs 14 residues. CDR3 sequence (DNA): TGCGCCAGCAGCTTGGGGGACAGTCAAGAGACCCAGTACTTC. Amino acids: CASSLGDSQETQYF.

This rearrangement joins TRBV11-2 to TRBJ1-3; D may be TRBD1 (5 bases). V shed 3 bases and J shed 4 bases, with 13 bases lying between them. The CDR3 contains 15 residues. Germline V gene sequence: CDR1 SGHAT, CDR2 FQNNGV. DNA for the CDR3: TGTGCCAGCAGCTTGGGCCCAGGGAGGGGAAACACCATATATTTT. Its protein is CASSLGPGRGNTIYF.